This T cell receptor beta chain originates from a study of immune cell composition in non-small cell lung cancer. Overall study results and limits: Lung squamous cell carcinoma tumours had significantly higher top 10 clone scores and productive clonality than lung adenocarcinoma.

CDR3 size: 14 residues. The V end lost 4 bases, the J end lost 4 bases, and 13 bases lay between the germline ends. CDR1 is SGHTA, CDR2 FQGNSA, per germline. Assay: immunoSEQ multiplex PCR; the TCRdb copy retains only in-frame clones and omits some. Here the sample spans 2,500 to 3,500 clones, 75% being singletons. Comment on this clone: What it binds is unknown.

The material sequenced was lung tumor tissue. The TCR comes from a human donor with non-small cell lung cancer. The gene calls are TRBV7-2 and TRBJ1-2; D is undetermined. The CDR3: CASSSAGGLYGYTF. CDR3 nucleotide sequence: TGTGCCAGCAGCTCGGCCGGAGGGCTCTATGGCTACACCTTC.